What follows describes a single T cell receptor (beta chain). CDR3 length equals 13 residues. Germline CDR1 reads GTSNPN; CDR2 reads SVGIG (reference sequence). The ends lost 6 bases at V and 8 bases at J; junction bases unmatched: 7. Random hexamers served to reverse transcribe roughly 0.5 to 1 ug RNA. TCRdb itself ran the immunoSEQ multiplex PCR reads through MiXCR, one entry per CDR3 protein. The sample carries roughly 120,000 distinct CDR3 sequences, 90% to 95% recorded once. The entry originates in a study of CD8 T cells in Susac syndrome. This sequence was found in a human donor with multiple sclerosis. Sequencing used CD4+ T cells from PBMCs. The chain uses TRBV30 and TRBJ2-1; 10 bases align to TRBD2. The CDR3, as DNA: TGTGCCTGCCAGCGGGGGGGCCGCTATGAGCAGTTCTTC. Translation gives CACQRGGRYEQFF.